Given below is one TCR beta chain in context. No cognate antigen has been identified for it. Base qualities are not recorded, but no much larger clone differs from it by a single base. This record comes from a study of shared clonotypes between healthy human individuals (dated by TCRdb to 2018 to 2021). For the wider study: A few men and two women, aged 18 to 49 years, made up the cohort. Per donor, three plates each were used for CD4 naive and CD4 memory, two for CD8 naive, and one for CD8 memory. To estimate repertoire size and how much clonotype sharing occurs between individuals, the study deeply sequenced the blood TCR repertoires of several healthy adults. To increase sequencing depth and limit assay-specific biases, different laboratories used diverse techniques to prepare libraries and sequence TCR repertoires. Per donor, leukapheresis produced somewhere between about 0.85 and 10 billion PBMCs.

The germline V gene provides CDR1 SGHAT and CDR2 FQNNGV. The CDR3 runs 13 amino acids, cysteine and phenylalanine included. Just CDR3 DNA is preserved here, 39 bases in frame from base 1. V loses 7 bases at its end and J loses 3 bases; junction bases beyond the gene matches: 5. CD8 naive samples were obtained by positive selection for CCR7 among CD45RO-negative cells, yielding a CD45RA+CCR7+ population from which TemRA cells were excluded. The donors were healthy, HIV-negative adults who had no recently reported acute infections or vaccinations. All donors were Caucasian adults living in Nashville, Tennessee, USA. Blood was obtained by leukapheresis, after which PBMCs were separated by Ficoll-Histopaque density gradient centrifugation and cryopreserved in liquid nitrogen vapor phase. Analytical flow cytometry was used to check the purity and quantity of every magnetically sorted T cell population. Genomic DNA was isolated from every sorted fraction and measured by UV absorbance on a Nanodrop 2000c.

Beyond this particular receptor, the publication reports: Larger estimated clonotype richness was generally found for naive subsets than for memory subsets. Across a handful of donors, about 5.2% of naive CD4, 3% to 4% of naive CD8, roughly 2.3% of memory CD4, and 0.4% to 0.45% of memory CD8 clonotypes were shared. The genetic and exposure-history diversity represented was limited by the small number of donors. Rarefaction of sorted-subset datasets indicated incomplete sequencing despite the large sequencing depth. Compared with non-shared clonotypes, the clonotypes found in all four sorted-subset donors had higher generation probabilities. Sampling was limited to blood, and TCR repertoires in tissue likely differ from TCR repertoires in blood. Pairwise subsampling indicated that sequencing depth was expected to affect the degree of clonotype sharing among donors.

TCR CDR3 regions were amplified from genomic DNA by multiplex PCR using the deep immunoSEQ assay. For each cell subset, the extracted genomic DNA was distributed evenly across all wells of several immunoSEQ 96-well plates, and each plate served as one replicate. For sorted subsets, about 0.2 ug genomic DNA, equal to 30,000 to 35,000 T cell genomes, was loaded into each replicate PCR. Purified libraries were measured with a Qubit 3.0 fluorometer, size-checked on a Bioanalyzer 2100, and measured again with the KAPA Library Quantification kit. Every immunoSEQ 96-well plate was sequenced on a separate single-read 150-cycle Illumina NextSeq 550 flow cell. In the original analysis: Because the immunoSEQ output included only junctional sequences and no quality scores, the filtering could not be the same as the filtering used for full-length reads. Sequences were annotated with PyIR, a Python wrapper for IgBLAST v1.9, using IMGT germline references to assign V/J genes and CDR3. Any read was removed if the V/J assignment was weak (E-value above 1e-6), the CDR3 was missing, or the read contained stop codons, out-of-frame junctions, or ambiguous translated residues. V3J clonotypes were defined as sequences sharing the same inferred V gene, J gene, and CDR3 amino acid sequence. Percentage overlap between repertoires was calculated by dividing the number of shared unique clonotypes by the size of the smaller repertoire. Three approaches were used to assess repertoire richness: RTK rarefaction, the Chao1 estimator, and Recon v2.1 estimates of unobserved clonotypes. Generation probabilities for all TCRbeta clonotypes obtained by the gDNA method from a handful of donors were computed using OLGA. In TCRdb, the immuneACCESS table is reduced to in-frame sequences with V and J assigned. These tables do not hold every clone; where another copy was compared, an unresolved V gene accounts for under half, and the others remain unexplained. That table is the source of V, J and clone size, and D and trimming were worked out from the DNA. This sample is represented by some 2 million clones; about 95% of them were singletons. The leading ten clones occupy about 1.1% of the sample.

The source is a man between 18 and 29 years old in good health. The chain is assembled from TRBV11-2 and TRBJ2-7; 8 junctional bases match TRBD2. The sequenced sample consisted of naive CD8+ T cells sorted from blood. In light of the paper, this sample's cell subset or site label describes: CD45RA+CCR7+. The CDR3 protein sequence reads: CASTPAGGYEQYF. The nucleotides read TGTGCCAGCACCCCTGCGGGAGGCTACGAGCAGTACTTC.